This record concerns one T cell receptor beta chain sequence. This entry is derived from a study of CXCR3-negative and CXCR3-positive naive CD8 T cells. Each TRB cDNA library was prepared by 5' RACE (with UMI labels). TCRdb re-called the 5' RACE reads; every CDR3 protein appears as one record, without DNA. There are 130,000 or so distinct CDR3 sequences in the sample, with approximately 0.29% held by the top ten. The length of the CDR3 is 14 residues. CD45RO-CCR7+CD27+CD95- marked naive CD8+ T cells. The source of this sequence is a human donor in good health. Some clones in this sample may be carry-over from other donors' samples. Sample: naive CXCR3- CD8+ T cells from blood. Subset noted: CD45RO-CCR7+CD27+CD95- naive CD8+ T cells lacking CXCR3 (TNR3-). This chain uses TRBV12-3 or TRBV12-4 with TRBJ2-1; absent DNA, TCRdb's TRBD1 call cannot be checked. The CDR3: CASSSPVRMREQFF.